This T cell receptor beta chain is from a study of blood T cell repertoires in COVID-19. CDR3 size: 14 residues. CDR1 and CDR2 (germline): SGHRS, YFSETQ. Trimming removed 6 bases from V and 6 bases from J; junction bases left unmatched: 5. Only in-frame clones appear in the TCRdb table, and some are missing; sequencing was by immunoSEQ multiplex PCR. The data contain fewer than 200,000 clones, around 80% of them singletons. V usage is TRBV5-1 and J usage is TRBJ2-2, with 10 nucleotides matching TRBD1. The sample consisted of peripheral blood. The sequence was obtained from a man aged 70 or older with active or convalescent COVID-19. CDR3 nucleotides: TGCGCCAGCAAGGGACAGGGGCCGTCCGGGGAGCTGTTTTTT. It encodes CASKGQGPSGELFF.